The T cell receptor beta chain under discussion was sequenced for a study of CD8 T cells in Susac syndrome. The RNA input was about 0.5 to 1 ug, and it was reverse transcribed with random hexamers. The CDR3 of TCR beta was amplified by immunoSEQ multiplex PCR across 54 Vbeta and 13 Jbeta. TCRdb independently ran MiXCR on the immunoSEQ multiplex PCR reads; one entry per CDR3 protein. The sample consists of some 400,000 distinct CDR3 sequences, approximately 85% of them appearing once. Germline V gives CDR1 DFQATT, CDR2 SNEGSKA (reference sequence). The CDR3 extends over 15 amino acids. Peripheral blood CD8+ and CD4+ T cells were profiled by TCR beta sequencing. It was negative isolation that provided the CD8+ and CD4+ T cells, whereas TEMRA cells were enriched by FACS. The study, taken as a whole, reports: It was acknowledged in the study that its TCR sequencing and HLA analysis involved a relatively small number of individuals.

Concerning this clonotype itself: Its antigen is currently unknown. A junction boundary mismatches the germline segment, possibly from a read error.

Sample: CD8+ T cells from PBMCs. The V and J genes are TRBV20-1 and TRBJ2-2, with D tentatively TRBD2 (6 bases). This sequence originates from a human donor with multiple sclerosis. The CDR3 coding sequence is TGCAGTGCTAGAGCTGGGCAGGGAGACACCGGGGGGCTGTTTTTT. Translating it yields CSARAGQGDTGGLFF.